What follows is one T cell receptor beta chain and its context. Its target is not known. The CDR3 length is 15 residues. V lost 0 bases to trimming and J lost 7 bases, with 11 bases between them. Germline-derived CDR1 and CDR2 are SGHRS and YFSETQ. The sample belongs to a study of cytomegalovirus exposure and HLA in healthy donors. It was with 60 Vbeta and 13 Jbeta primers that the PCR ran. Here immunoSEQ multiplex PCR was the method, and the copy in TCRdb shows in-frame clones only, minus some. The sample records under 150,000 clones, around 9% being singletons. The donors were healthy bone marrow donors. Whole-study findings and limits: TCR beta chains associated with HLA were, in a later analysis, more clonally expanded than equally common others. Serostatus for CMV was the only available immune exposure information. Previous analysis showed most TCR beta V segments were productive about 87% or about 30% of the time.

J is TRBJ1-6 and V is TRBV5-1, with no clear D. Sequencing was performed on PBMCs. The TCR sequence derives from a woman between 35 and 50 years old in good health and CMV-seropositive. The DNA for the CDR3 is TGCGCCAGCAGCTTGGAATGGGGAGGGAATTCACCCCTCCACTTT. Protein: CASSLEWGGNSPLHF.